This T cell receptor (beta chain) appears in the sequencing data of a study of CD8 T cells in ankylosing spondylitis. Findings and caveats of the study: In the blood and synovial fluid of reactive arthritis, some motif variants had been previously reported. Reportedly, significant enrichment of disease-linked clones occurred in matched ankylosing spondylitis synovial fluid. Blood of patients with ankylosing spondylitis appeared to be characterized by a TCR beta motif of eight highly homologous variants.

With molecular barcodes, quantitative 5'-RACE was used to make the TCR beta libraries. TCRdb recomputed calls from the 5' RACE reads with MiXCR, one row per CDR3 protein. This table has approximately 7,300 distinct CDR3 sequences, over 7.5% appearing once. This clonotype is judged medium-sized. Its target is not known. The V gene end was trimmed by 0 bases and the J gene end by 9 bases; junction bases not matched to a gene: 6. This CDR3 has 14 residues. In germline, CDR1 is SGDLS, CDR2 YYNGEE. This chain links TRBV9 with TRBJ2-1; 7 nucleotides match TRBD1. Sequencing input: blood, either unsorted or a sorted T cell fraction (not recorded which). This receptor was identified in a male donor with ankylosing spondylitis or in good health (not recorded which). The CDR3 DNA is TGTGCCAGCAGCGTAGGAGGGGGCGCGGTTGAGCAGTTCTTC. Its translation is CASSVGGGAVEQFF.